Reported below is one TCR beta chain. Assay: immunoSEQ multiplex PCR; the TCRdb copy retains only in-frame clones and omits some. The data show around 85,000 clones, under 95% seen once. Trimming took 10 bases from V and 7 from J, leaving 17 bases between them. Germline CDR1 and CDR2: SGHNT and YYREEE (reference sequence). This CDR3 is 13 amino acids long. This record belongs to a study of OX40 agonist ivuxolimab in advanced cancers. This sequence joins TRBV5-4 and TRBJ1-4; D is ambiguous. This clonotype was sampled from an adult with an advanced solid tumor such as melanoma, head and neck, liver or kidney cancer. The material was CD4+ or CD8+ T cells sorted from blood, obtained in a trial of the OX40 agonist ivuxolimab. CDR3 sequence reads: CAGKVWGGEKLFF. CDR3 sequence (DNA): TGTGCCGGGAAAGTCTGGGGAGGTGAAAAACTGTTTTTT.